The 14 T cell receptor beta chains below all came from one sample that was sequenced in a study of OX40 agonist ivuxolimab in advanced cancers. Sequencing was performed with immunoSEQ multiplex PCR; in TCRdb, only in-frame clones are kept and a portion is missing. Altogether approximately 70,000 clones are present, 85% to 95% being singletons, with the ten largest covering around 4.8%. The sequencing used CD4+ or CD8+ T cells sorted from blood, collected in a trial of the OX40 agonist ivuxolimab. The receptor set was obtained from an adult with an advanced solid tumor such as melanoma, head and neck, liver or kidney cancer.

A few counts support this clone. The chain links TRBV5-1 to TRBJ1-4; D perhaps matches TRBD1 (6 bases). The CDR3 is 14 amino acids. Trimming cost V 2 bases and J 6 bases, with 11 bases left between them. Germline lookup yields CDR1 SGHRS and CDR2 YFSETQ. The CDR3 DNA follows: TGCGCCAGCAGCTTAGGGGGGGCGGATGAAAAACTGTTTTTT. Translating gives CASSLGGADEKLFF.

The chain has TRBV5-4 and TRBJ1-2; D gene unclear. The CDR3 covers 12 residues. CDR1 SGHNT and CDR2 YYREEE come from the germline V gene (reference sequence). The germline V and J ends were trimmed by 2 bases and 4 bases, with 6 bases remaining between them. CDR3 coding DNA: TGTGCCAGCAGCTTTGATCGCTATGGCTACACCTTC. Its translation: CASSFDRYGYTF. The whole variable domain, filled in from reference TRBV5-4 and TRBJ1-2, reads ETGVTQSPTHLIKTRGQQVTLRCSSQSGHNTVSWYQQALGQGPQFIFQYYREEENGRGNFPPRFSGLQFPNYSSELNVNALELDDSALYLCASSFDRYGYTFGSGTRLTVV.

The chain uses TRBV5-1 and TRBJ1-1, with D tentatively TRBD1 (6 bases). Germline V CDR1 and CDR2: SGHRS, YFSETQ. Trimming removed 4 bases at V and 1 base at J, with 14 bases between. This CDR3 spans 15 amino acids. The CDR3 sequence is CASSLLRGGNTEAFF. CDR3 DNA sequence: TGCGCCAGCAGCCTCCTCAGGGGAGGGAACACTGAAGCTTTCTTT.

V usage is TRBV6-6 and J usage is TRBJ2-1; either TRBD1 or TRBD2 may fit D (5 bases each). Trimming removed 7 bases from V and 1 base from J, with 11 bases in between. CDR3 length: 14 amino acids. The V gene's germline CDR1 is MNHNY and CDR2 SVGAGI (reference sequence). Written as DNA, the CDR3 is TGTGCCAGCAATCTCGGGACGTCCTACAATGAGCAGTTCTTC. This encodes CASNLGTSYNEQFF.

The CDR3 DNA follows: TGTGCCAGCAGTGATCTGACCTCCTACAATGAGCAGTTCTTC. It specifies CASSDLTSYNEQFF. The gene calls are TRBV6-1 and TRBJ2-1; D unresolved. Trimming left V 3 bases short and J 0 bases short, with 6 bases between. Germline V gene data show CDR1 as MNHNS and CDR2 as SASEGT. The CDR3 contains 14 residues.

The sample holds one count of this clone. The gene calls are TRBV2 and TRBJ2-3; perhaps TRBD2 as D (6 bases). V gave up 3 bases and J gave up 0 bases, with 7 bases separating them. This CDR3 contains 14 residues. CDR1 and CDR2 from the germline V gene are SNHLY and FYNNEI. This chain's CDR3 is CASSDRGSTDTQYF. CDR3 DNA: TGTGCCAGCAGTGACCGGGGGAGCACAGATACGCAGTATTTT.

J is TRBJ2-7 and V is TRBV14; TRBD2 aligns across 13 bases. V lost 4 bases to trimming and J lost 5 bases; unmatched junction nucleotides: 5. The CDR3 length is 15 residues. Germline CDR1 SGHDN, CDR2 FVKESK. The CDR3 loop is CASSPWTSGRDEQYF. CDR3 DNA sequence: TGTGCCAGCAGCCCATGGACTAGCGGGAGAGACGAGCAGTACTTC.

V is TRBV5-1 and J is TRBJ1-1, with TRBD1 matching 9 bases. The CDR3 extends over 14 amino acids. Germline V gene data show CDR1 as SGHRS and CDR2 as YFSETQ. Germline trimming cut 4 bases from V and 7 bases from J; bases unmatched to any gene: 8. The chain's CDR3 is CASSVTGGDLEAFF. CDR3 bases: TGCGCCAGCAGCGTGACAGGGGGAGATCTTGAAGCTTTCTTT. The whole variable domain, remainder taken from reference TRBV5-1 and TRBJ1-1, is KAGVTQTPRYLIKTRGQQVTLSCSPISGHRSVSWYQQTPGQGLQFLFEYFSETQRNKGNFPGRFSGRQFSNSRSEMNVSTLELGDSALYLCASSVTGGDLEAFFGQGTRLTVV.

The chain recombines TRBV7-2 with TRBJ2-7; D is possibly TRBD1 (5 bases). Trimming removed 1 base from V and 0 bases from J, with 10 bases in between. The CDR3 has 15 residues. Germline CDR1 SGHTA, CDR2 FQGNSA. The CDR3 loop is CASSLDAGNSYEQYF. The CDR3, as DNA: TGTGCCAGCAGCTTAGACGCAGGGAACTCCTACGAGCAGTACTTC. Using reference TRBV7-2 and TRBJ2-7 for the parts outside the CDR3, the full variable domain is GAGVSQSPSNKVTEKGKDVELRCDPISGHTALYWYRQSLGQGLEFLIYFQGNSAPDKSGLPSDRFSAERTGGSVSTLTIQRTQQEDSAVYLCASSLDAGNSYEQYFGPGTRLTVT.

This clone was seen only once. The V call is TRBV28, the J call TRBJ2-5; the D gene is possibly TRBD2 (6 bases). Trimming shortened V by 8 bases and J by 7 bases, and 20 bases separated the two germline ends. Germline V gene lookup returns CDR1 MDHEN and CDR2 SYDVKM. CDR3 length: 14 amino acids. Here the CDR3 DNA reads TGTGCCAGCCATATGGCGGGCGGGGCGGGGACCCAGTACTTC. The encoded protein is CASHMAGGAGTQYF.

This sequence joins TRBV6-5 and TRBJ1-2, with 7 nucleotides matching TRBD1. The CDR3 covers 13 residues. The trim removed 6 bases at V and 2 bases at J, leaving 3 bases unmatched. CDR1 is MNHEY and CDR2 is SVGAGI in the germline V gene. CDR3 nucleotides: TGTGCCAGCAGGGGGGACAGCAACTATGGCTACACCTTC. This translates into CASRGDSNYGYTF.

This chain links TRBV28 with TRBJ1-3; D gene ambiguous. CDR3 length: 12 residues. Germline CDR1 reads MDHEN; CDR2 reads SYDVKM. V lost 1 base to trimming and J lost 6 bases, with 4 bases between them. This CDR3 is CASSLSVNTIYF. DNA for the CDR3: TGTGCCAGCAGTTTATCCGTAAACACCATATATTTT.

The genes are TRBV28 and TRBJ1-2; maybe TRBD1 (6 bases). Germline V lookup: CDR1 MDHEN, CDR2 SYDVKM. V gave up 10 bases and J gave up 4 bases, with 25 bases separating them. The CDR3 runs to 16 residues. The CDR3: CATRQGGGRGSYGYTF. The CDR3 DNA sequence: TGTGCCACCAGGCAGGGAGGAGGCAGGGGAAGCTATGGCTACACCTTC.

The V gene is TRBV6-5, the J gene TRBJ1-2; D may be TRBD1 (6 bases). The CDR3 length is 14 residues. CDR1 and CDR2 (germline): MNHEY, SVGAGI. Trimming cost V 0 bases and J 6 bases, with 11 bases left between them. In nucleotides, the CDR3 is TGTGCCAGCAGTTACTCACAGGGAAGAGATGGCTACACCTTC. Translation: CASSYSQGRDGYTF.